Shown below are 26 T cell receptor beta chains from a single sample sequenced in a study of a mutant IDH1 vaccine in newly diagnosed glioma. Their specific antigens are unknown. Using immunoSEQ multiplex PCR, the repertoire was profiled, and TCRdb retains in-frame clones only, with some absent. The sample lists around 70,000 clones; roughly 84% were seen once. The time point here: week 35, safety follow-up. The study gave 300 ug of mutant IDH1 20-mer peptide per vaccine dose, with topical imiquimod. Specimen: PBMCs, collected from a glioma patient whose treatment included an IDH1 peptide vaccine. These TCRs come from a man younger than 30 with glioma.

The chain carries TRBV7-2 and TRBJ1-2, with D tentatively TRBD1 (6 bases). Trimming shortened V by 5 bases and J by 4 bases, and 14 bases separated the two germline ends. This CDR3 has 14 amino acids. The germline gives CDR1 SGHTA, CDR2 FQGNSA. CDR3 in amino acids: CASSGVGGAYGYTF. For the CDR3, the DNA is TGTGCCAGCAGCGGGGTTGGGGGGGCCTATGGCTACACCTTC.

CDR3 nucleotide sequence: TGTGCCAGCAGTGAATTGGGTCCGAACGGAGCCTATGGCTACACCTTC. Protein product: CASSELGPNGAYGYTF. This chain uses TRBV25-1 with TRBJ1-2; no firm D call. The CDR3 length is 16 residues. Trimming pared 1 base from V and 4 bases from J, leaving 16 bases between. Germline lookup yields CDR1 MGHDK and CDR2 SYGVNS.

The chain carries TRBV4-1 and TRBJ2-3; D unresolved. V shed 1 base and J shed 5 bases, with 10 bases lying between them. CDR1 is MGHRA and CDR2 is YSYEKL in the germline V gene. CDR3 size: 14 residues. CDR3 bases: TGCGCCAGCAGCCAAGTGGCGGACGGAGATACGCAGTATTTT. Its protein is CASSQVADGDTQYF.

This chain uses TRBV18 with TRBJ1-4; D is perhaps TRBD1 (5 bases). CDR1 is KGHSH, CDR2 LQKENI, per germline. Trimming removed 4 bases at V and 8 bases at J, with 14 bases between. The CDR3 has 14 residues. The CDR3 DNA sequence: TGTGCCAGCTCACTTCAGGGCCTCGGGGAAAAACTGTTTTTT. The encoded protein is CASSLQGLGEKLFF.

The J gene is TRBJ1-4, the V gene TRBV2; a weak D match, TRBD1 (5 bases). The V and J ends lost 3 bases and 4 bases respectively, with 9 bases between them. The CDR3 length is 14 residues. CDR1 and CDR2 (germline): SNHLY, FYNNEI. CDR3 DNA sequence: TGTGCCAGCAGTGATGGGGGGGGTAATGAAAAACTGTTTTTT. Its protein product is CASSDGGGNEKLFF.

This chain uses TRBV28 with TRBJ1-2; D is undetermined. The CDR3 totals 13 residues. Trimming removed 4 bases from V and 4 bases from J, with 10 bases in between. Germline V gene data show CDR1 as MDHEN and CDR2 as SYDVKM. CDR3 nucleotide sequence: TGTGCCAGCAGTTCCGGACTGCTCTATGGCTACACCTTC. Translating it yields CASSSGLLYGYTF.

The chain carries TRBV6-5 and TRBJ2-1; D uncertain. The germline V gene encodes CDR1 MNHEY and CDR2 SVGAGI. This CDR3 is 15 amino acids long. Deletions cut 5 bases from V and 0 bases from J, with 11 bases between. The CDR3 sequence: CASSQDPSSYNEQFF. In DNA form, the CDR3 reads TGTGCCAGCAGTCAAGACCCGAGCTCCTACAATGAGCAGTTCTTC.

V is TRBV10-3 and J is TRBJ2-7; TRBD2 aligns across 7 bases. V trimming: 11 bases; J trimming: 5 bases; junction bases outside the gene matches: 15. There are 14 residues in the CDR3. Germline V lookup: CDR1 ENHRY, CDR2 SYGVKD. DNA for the CDR3: TGTGCCGGGGGGGTAGGAGGTGGGAACCACGAGCAGTACTTC. Its translation is CAGGVGGGNHEQYF.

In this sample, this clone turned up a few times. The J gene is TRBJ1-1, the V gene TRBV30; tentative D call: TRBD1 (6 bases). Per germline, CDR1 GTSNPN and CDR2 SVGIG (reference sequence). The CDR3 contains 16 residues. The ends were cut back, 3 bases at V and 5 bases at J, with 22 bases in the middle. The CDR3: CAWRRSRSGERTEAFF. CDR3 nucleotides: TGTGCCTGGAGGAGGTCTAGGTCAGGGGAAAGGACTGAAGCTTTCTTT.

The V call is TRBV6-5, the J call TRBJ2-1; 9 bases are a match to TRBD1. With 5 bases clipped from V and 5 bases from J, the junction kept 7 bases outside the gene matches. This CDR3 comprises 15 residues. Germline V gene lookup returns CDR1 MNHEY and CDR2 SVGAGI. The CDR3 nucleotides read TGTGCCAGCAGTATGGACAGGGGAACCAACAATGAGCAGTTCTTC. Residues: CASSMDRGTNNEQFF.

V usage is TRBV7-3 and J usage is TRBJ2-7; D ambiguous. V was cut by 5 bases and J by 2 bases, with 19 bases left in between. This CDR3 is built from 16 residues. Looked up from germline, CDR1 is SGHTA and CDR2 is FQGTGA. CDR3 bases: TGTGCCAGCAGCCAATATGGGCTGGGATTTGCCTACGAGCAGTACTTC. Amino acids: CASSQYGLGFAYEQYF.

The chain combines TRBV11-2 with TRBJ1-5; TRBD1 matches at 7 bases. Germline-derived CDR1 and CDR2 are SGHAT and FQNNGV. The CDR3 has 16 amino acids. Germline trimming cut 4 bases from V and 2 bases from J; bases unmatched to any gene: 8. CDR3 sequence reads: CASSSTNDRGNQPQHF. The CDR3 DNA reads as TGTGCCAGCAGCTCTACCAACGACAGGGGCAATCAGCCCCAGCATTTT.

V usage is TRBV19 and J usage is TRBJ2-5; 7 nucleotides match TRBD1. V lost 5 bases and J lost 5; bases outside the gene matches: 14. This CDR3 is 16 amino acids long. Germline values: CDR1 LNHDA, CDR2 SQIVND (reference sequence). CDR3 in amino acids: CASSGRRQGASETQYF. The CDR3 nucleotides read TGTGCCAGTAGTGGGAGACGACAGGGCGCTTCTGAGACCCAGTACTTC. Full variable domain (missing parts from reference TRBV19 and TRBJ2-5): DGGITQSPKYLFRKEGQNVTLSCEQNLNHDAMYWYRQDPGQGLRLIYYSQIVNDFQKGDIAEGYSVSREKKESFPLTVTSAQKNPTAFYLCASSGRRQGASETQYFGPGTRLLVL.

This sequence joins TRBV6-5 and TRBJ1-1; D remains ambiguous. Germline CDR1 MNHEY, CDR2 SVGAGI. CDR3 length: 16 amino acids. Trimming shortened V by 0 bases and J by 4 bases, and 15 bases separated the two germline ends. Written as DNA, the CDR3 is TGTGCCAGCAGTTACTCCCCGAGGGAACGGTCCACTGAAGCTTTCTTT. Residues: CASSYSPRERSTEAFF.

The chain employs TRBV4-2 and TRBJ1-1, with unresolved D. The CDR3 is made up of 15 amino acids. Trimming took 0 bases from V and 3 from J, leaving 11 bases between them. Germline values: CDR1 LGHNA, CDR2 YNFKEQ. The CDR3 DNA follows: TGTGCCAGCAGCCAAGATGTTAGCTGGGACACTGAAGCTTTCTTT. It encodes CASSQDVSWDTEAFF.

This clone was counted between two and nine times. The J gene is TRBJ1-6, the V gene TRBV6-1, with D maybe TRBD1 (5 bases). The CDR3 spans 16 residues. V lost 4 bases and J 6 bases, leaving 16 bases between the germline ends. CDR1 is MNHNS and CDR2 is SASEGT in the germline V gene. CDR3 in amino acids: CASSAGTGGFNSPLHF. DNA for the CDR3: TGTGCCAGCAGTGCTGGGACGGGGGGATTTAATTCACCCCTCCACTTT.

The chain is built from TRBV2 and TRBJ1-5, with 8 bases fitting TRBD1. CDR1 is SNHLY, CDR2 FYNNEI, per germline. V was pared by 8 bases and J by 7 bases, with 7 bases of the junction left unmatched. The CDR3 has 13 residues. Written as DNA, the CDR3 is TGTGCCAGCGAGGACAGGGCGGGACAGCCCCAGCATTTT. Its translation is CASEDRAGQPQHF.

The rearrangement uses TRBV7-2 and TRBJ2-5; the D is unclear. CDR1 is SGHTA and CDR2 is FQGNSA in the germline V gene. Trimming shortened V by 5 bases and J by 0 bases, and 4 bases separated the two germline ends. The length of the CDR3 is 12 residues. The CDR3 is CASSGHQETQYF. Here the CDR3 DNA reads TGTGCCAGCAGCGGTCACCAAGAGACCCAGTACTTC.

This clone was seen a few times. The chain combines TRBV5-1 with TRBJ1-1; D is unclear. V dropped 1 base and J dropped 0 bases, with 4 bases sitting between them. This CDR3 spans 13 amino acids. Germline loops: CDR1 SGHRS, CDR2 YFSETQ. CDR3 residues: CASSLTLNTEAFF. The CDR3 nucleotides are TGCGCCAGCAGCTTGACACTGAACACTGAAGCTTTCTTT.

The chain has TRBV5-4 and TRBJ2-5; D possibly corresponds to TRBD2 (5 bases). Germline CDR1 reads SGHNT; CDR2 reads YYREEE (reference sequence). Deletions cut 4 bases from V and 5 bases from J, with 18 bases between. The CDR3 covers 15 residues. The CDR3 region has the DNA TGTGCCAGCAGCAGCATACAGACCTGGGAGGAGACCCAGTACTTC. It specifies CASSSIQTWEETQYF.

Judged by abundance, this clone is medium-sized. This chain joins TRBV7-3 and TRBJ2-1; D possibly corresponds to TRBD1 (5 bases). Per the germline V gene, CDR1 is SGHTA and CDR2 is FQGTGA. The CDR3 is made up of 12 amino acids. Trimming took 2 bases from V and 6 from J, leaving 5 bases between them. This CDR3 is CASSLGANEQFF. CDR3 coding DNA: TGTGCCAGCAGCTTAGGGGCCAATGAGCAGTTCTTC.

V gene TRBV19 combines with J gene TRBJ2-7; TRBD2 matches at 11 bases. V lost 5 bases, J lost 0 bases, and 9 bases stayed unmatched. Germline V lookup: CDR1 LNHDA, CDR2 SQIVND (reference sequence). CDR3 length: 17 residues. This CDR3 is CASSPASGGPYSYEQYF. CDR3 sequence (DNA): TGTGCCAGTAGTCCTGCTAGCGGGGGGCCTTACTCCTACGAGCAGTACTTC.

The chain uses TRBV18 and TRBJ2-7; perhaps TRBD1 as D (5 bases). This CDR3 comprises 14 residues. V gave up 6 bases and J gave up 5 bases, with 17 bases separating them. The V gene's germline CDR1 is KGHSH and CDR2 LQKENI. The CDR3 region has the DNA TGTGCCAGCTCCCTGGGCAGCACCAGGGACGAGCAGTACTTC. It encodes CASSLGSTRDEQYF.

This chain uses TRBV27 with TRBJ2-5; D gene ambiguous. The V gene's germline CDR1 is MNHEY and CDR2 SMNVEV (reference sequence). This CDR3 contains 12 residues. V was clipped by 5 bases and J by 5 bases, with 9 bases between them. CDR3 in DNA: TGTGCCAGCAGTCCGGGCTTGGAGACCCAGTACTTC. It encodes CASSPGLETQYF.

This chain uses TRBV6-6 with TRBJ2-7; D is unclear. V lost 6 bases and J 2 bases, leaving 8 bases between the germline ends. The V gene's germline CDR1 is MNHNY and CDR2 SVGAGI (reference sequence). This CDR3 spans 12 amino acids. The CDR3 coding sequence is TGTGCCAGCAGCCTTGGGGCCTACGAGCAGTACTTC. Its protein is CASSLGAYEQYF.

The V call is TRBV28, the J call TRBJ2-3; D gene ambiguous. V shed 7 bases and J shed 6 bases, with 17 bases lying between them. The CDR3 length is 14 residues. Germline V gene lookup returns CDR1 MDHEN and CDR2 SYDVKM. CDR3 loop: CASKQSPEGDTQYF. CDR3 DNA: TGTGCCAGCAAACAGTCACCTGAAGGGGATACGCAGTATTTT.